These T cell receptor beta chains were read from a single sample in a study of cytomegalovirus exposure and HLA in healthy donors. Clones were sequenced by immunoSEQ multiplex PCR, and TCRdb holds only the in-frame ones, with some missing. The sample lists approximately 230,000 clones, roughly 84% occurring once. The material sequenced was PBMCs. All receptors come from a man aged 18 to 30 in good health and CMV-seropositive. Both conserved end residues are part of each CDR3. D genes are given only for firm matches. Some rows have no size entry. The others give once, few or many, or a class for an expanded clone.

CDR3 DNA	CDR3 protein	V gene	D gene	clone size	J gene
TGTGCCTGGAGTGGAGTCCTCCCTACCTCCGAGCAGTACTTC	CAWSGVLPTSEQYF	TRBV30	.	.	TRBJ2-7
TGCAGCGTAGCGTTGACCCCAGGGTACCAAGAGACCCAGTACTTC	CSVALTPGYQETQYF	TRBV29-1	.	.	TRBJ2-5
TGCAGCGTTGAAGATCTTGCGGCCGTCTGGAGCAAAGAGACCCAGTACTTC	CSVEDLAAVWSKETQYF	TRBV29-1	.	.	TRBJ2-5
TGTGCCAGCAGCTTGGGGTTCCAGGGGGCCTACGAGCAGTACTTC	CASSLGFQGAYEQYF	TRBV5-4	TRBD1	.	TRBJ2-7
TGCGCCAGCAGCCGAGAGGGACAGGGGAACACTGAAGCTTTCTTT	CASSREGQGNTEAFF	TRBV4-1	TRBD1	few	TRBJ1-1
TGTGCCAGCTCAGAGGACAGGACCAATCAGCCCCAGCATTTT	CASSEDRTNQPQHF	TRBV2	TRBD1	.	TRBJ1-5
TGTGCCAGTAGCCCCCGGGAGGGGGCGATTGGGGACACTGAAGCTTTCTTT	CASSPREGAIGDTEAFF	TRBV19	TRBD1	.	TRBJ1-1
TGTGCCAGCAGTGAAGGAGGCGCAGATACGCAGTATTTT	CASSEGGADTQYF	TRBV2	.	.	TRBJ2-3
TGCGCCAGCAGCTTCAGGTCAAACAATGAGCAGTTCTTC	CASSFRSNNEQFF	TRBV5-1	.	.	TRBJ2-1
TGCGCCAGCAGCTTGGGTCCAGTTACAGATACGCAGTATTTT	CASSLGPVTDTQYF	TRBV5-1	.	.	TRBJ2-3
TGTGCCAGCACCTCTGACAGGGGAAACTATGGCTACACCTTC	CASTSDRGNYGYTF	TRBV7-2	TRBD1	once	TRBJ1-2
TGCGCCAGCAGCTTTGAGGGGGCCGGTGGCTACACCTTC	CASSFEGAGGYTF	TRBV5-1	TRBD1	.	TRBJ1-2
TGTGCCAGCAGTCACAGGGGCAGGGGGCCCACTGAAGCTTTCTTT	CASSHRGRGPTEAFF	TRBV6-1	TRBD1	.	TRBJ1-1
TGTGCCAGCACCGAACTAGCGGGAGGGTCCTACAATGAGCAGTTCTTC	CASTELAGGSYNEQFF	TRBV7-9	TRBD2	.	TRBJ2-1
TGTGCCAGTAGGGTGGCGGGGACCACAGATACGCAGTATTTT	CASRVAGTTDTQYF	TRBV19	.	.	TRBJ2-3
TGTGCCAGCAGCGCGCCATACAATGAGCAGTTCTTC	CASSAPYNEQFF	TRBV7-2	.	.	TRBJ2-1
TGTGCCAGCAGCGAGAACTCCTACGAGCAGTACTTC	CASSENSYEQYF	TRBV2	.	.	TRBJ2-7
TGTGCCAGCAGTTGGACAGGGTCCGATACGCAGTATTTT	CASSWTGSDTQYF	TRBV27	TRBD1	.	TRBJ2-3
TGTGCCAGCTCACTTGCGGGGTCGGGGGACTATGGCTACACCTTC	CASSLAGSGDYGYTF	TRBV18	.	.	TRBJ1-2
TGTGCCAGCAGTTTAGGGGGACAGGGCTTCGACGAGCAGTACTTC	CASSLGGQGFDEQYF	TRBV28	TRBD1	once	TRBJ2-7
TGTGCCAGCAGCCGAGGGGAGGAGGGCTACACCTTC	CASSRGEEGYTF	TRBV9	.	.	TRBJ1-2
TGTGCCAGCAGCTTATTCGGAGGGAACACCGGGGAGCTGTTTTTT	CASSLFGGNTGELFF	TRBV5-8	.	.	TRBJ2-2
TGCGCCAGCAGCTTGGTGATTCAGGGGGACTCCTACGAGCAGTACTTC	CASSLVIQGDSYEQYF	TRBV5-1	TRBD1	.	TRBJ2-7
TGTGCCAGCAGTGATCGGACACCGGACACAGATACGCAGTATTTT	CASSDRTPDTDTQYF	TRBV27	.	.	TRBJ2-3
TGTGCCTGGAGTGGGGACATTCCCCTGGGGGAAAAACTGTTTTTT	CAWSGDIPLGEKLFF	TRBV30	.	.	TRBJ1-4
TGCGCCAGCAGATGGGACAGCAATCAGCCCCAGCATTTT	CASRWDSNQPQHF	TRBV5-1	.	.	TRBJ1-5
TGCACCAGCAGCCAAGAACTAGTCAGCGGGAGGGGAGAGACCCAGTACTTC	CTSSQELVSGRGETQYF	TRBV1	.	.	TRBJ2-5
TGTGCCAGCAGCTGTTCGGGGGGTCGGGCAGATACGCAGTATTTT	CASSCSGGRADTQYF	TRBV7-7	TRBD2	.	TRBJ2-3
TGCGCCAGCAGCCAAGTGGGGGGCAGGGGTGTGACCGGGGAGCTGTTTTTT	CASSQVGGRGVTGELFF	TRBV4-1	.	.	TRBJ2-2
TGCGCCAGCAGCTTGGATCTGGGACTAAGCGAGCAGTACTTC	CASSLDLGLSEQYF	TRBV5-1	TRBD2	.	TRBJ2-7
TGCAGCGCGAGGGTCCAGGGCTACGAGCAGTACTTC	CSARVQGYEQYF	TRBV29-1	.	many	TRBJ2-7
TGTGCCAGCAGTTATAGCGGGAGTAACTACAATGAGCAGTTCTTC	CASSYSGSNYNEQFF	TRBV27	TRBD2	.	TRBJ2-1
TGTGCCAGCAGCTTGGCTACCTGGAACACTGAAGCTTTCTTT	CASSLATWNTEAFF	TRBV5-4	.	.	TRBJ1-1
TGTGCCAGCAGCGTAGGGGGGTCTAGCAAGACGCAGTATTTT	CASSVGGSSKTQYF	TRBV9	.	.	TRBJ2-3
TGCGCCAGCAGCTTCAACCTAGCGGGAGGGAGGGCAGATACGCAGTATTTT	CASSFNLAGGRADTQYF	TRBV5-1	TRBD2	.	TRBJ2-3
TGTGCCAGCAGTGAGACAGGGATCCATAATGGCTACACCTTC	CASSETGIHNGYTF	TRBV6-6	TRBD1	.	TRBJ1-2
TGCGCCAGCAGCTTGGGACCTGGGACAGGGACAAGGGCCAACGTCCTGACTTTC	CASSLGPGTGTRANVLTF	TRBV5-1	TRBD1	.	TRBJ2-6
TGTGCCAGCAGCCTAGGTGGGTCTAACTATGGCTACACCTTC	CASSLGGSNYGYTF	TRBV5-6	.	.	TRBJ1-2
TGCGCCAGCAGCCAAGAGGGTCTTCCGACCTACGAGCAGTACTTC	CASSQEGLPTYEQYF	TRBV4-1	.	.	TRBJ2-7
TGTGCCAGCAGCCTAGGGAGGGTCAATGAAAAACTGTTTTTT	CASSLGRVNEKLFF	TRBV9	.	.	TRBJ1-4
TGTGCCAGCAGTGAAGTTAGGACAGGGTTCGAGCAGTACTTC	CASSEVRTGFEQYF	TRBV6-1	TRBD1	once	TRBJ2-7
TGTGCCAGCAGCACGGCGGGGTCAGATAGTGAAAAACTGTTTTTT	CASSTAGSDSEKLFF	TRBV5-4	.	.	TRBJ1-4
TGTGCCATCAGTCGACAGGGATTGGGCACAGATACGCAGTATTTT	CAISRQGLGTDTQYF	TRBV10-3	TRBD1	.	TRBJ2-3
TGCAGCGTCGGGACAGTAGTCTACAATGAGCAGTTCTTC	CSVGTVVYNEQFF	TRBV29-1	TRBD1	.	TRBJ2-1
TGTGCCAGCAGTTCTAGACCTAGCGGACTGAACAATGAGCAGTTCTTC	CASSSRPSGLNNEQFF	TRBV27	TRBD2	.	TRBJ2-1
TGTGCCAGCAGAACCCTCCGCGGGAGGGCCAATGAGCAGTTCTTC	CASRTLRGRANEQFF	TRBV11-2	TRBD2	.	TRBJ2-1
TGTGCCAGCAGTTCGATGGGTGGCTATGGCTACACCTTC	CASSSMGGYGYTF	TRBV27	.	.	TRBJ1-2
TGTGCCATCAGTGAGGGACAGCACAATCAGCCCCAGCATTTT	CAISEGQHNQPQHF	TRBV10-3	.	.	TRBJ1-5
TGTGCCTGGAGCTATGGAACGAACACAGTCTACGAGCAGTACTTC	CAWSYGTNTVYEQYF	TRBV30	.	once	TRBJ2-7
TGTGCCAGCAGTCAAGACCGACTTAACTATGGCTACACCTTC	CASSQDRLNYGYTF	TRBV27	.	.	TRBJ1-2
TGTGCCAGCAGCTTAACTGACAACTACGAGCAGTACTTC	CASSLTDNYEQYF	TRBV11-2	.	.	TRBJ2-7
TGTGCCAGCAGCTTTGGGGAGCGGGAGAGCACAGATACGCAGTATTTT	CASSFGERESTDTQYF	TRBV13	TRBD2	.	TRBJ2-3
TGTGCCAGCAGTTTAGTACCGGGACTAGCGGGAGTTAAGTTGGAGACCCAGTACTTC	CASSLVPGLAGVKLETQYF	TRBV7-6	TRBD2	.	TRBJ2-5
TGTGCCAGCTCTCGAACAGGGGCGGCGAACACCGGGGAGCTGTTTTTT	CASSRTGAANTGELFF	TRBV18	TRBD1	.	TRBJ2-2
TGTGCCAGCAGCTTGGTCAGGCAGATCTATGGCTACACCTTC	CASSLVRQIYGYTF	TRBV5-6	.	.	TRBJ1-2